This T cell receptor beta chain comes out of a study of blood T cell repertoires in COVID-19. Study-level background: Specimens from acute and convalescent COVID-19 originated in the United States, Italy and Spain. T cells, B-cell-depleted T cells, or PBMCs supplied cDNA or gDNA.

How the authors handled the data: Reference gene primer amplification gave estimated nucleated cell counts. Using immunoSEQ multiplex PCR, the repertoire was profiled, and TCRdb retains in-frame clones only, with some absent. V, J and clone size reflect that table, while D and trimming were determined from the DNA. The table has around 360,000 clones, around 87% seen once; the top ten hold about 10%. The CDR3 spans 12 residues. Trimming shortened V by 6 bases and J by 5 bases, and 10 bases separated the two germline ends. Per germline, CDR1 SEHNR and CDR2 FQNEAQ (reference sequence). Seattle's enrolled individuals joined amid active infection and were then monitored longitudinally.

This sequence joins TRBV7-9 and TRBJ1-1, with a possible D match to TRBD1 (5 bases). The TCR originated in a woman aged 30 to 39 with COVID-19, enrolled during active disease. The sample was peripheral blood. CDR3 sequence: CASSQQGTEAFF. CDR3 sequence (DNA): TGTGCCAGCAGTCAGCAGGGTACTGAAGCTTTCTTT.